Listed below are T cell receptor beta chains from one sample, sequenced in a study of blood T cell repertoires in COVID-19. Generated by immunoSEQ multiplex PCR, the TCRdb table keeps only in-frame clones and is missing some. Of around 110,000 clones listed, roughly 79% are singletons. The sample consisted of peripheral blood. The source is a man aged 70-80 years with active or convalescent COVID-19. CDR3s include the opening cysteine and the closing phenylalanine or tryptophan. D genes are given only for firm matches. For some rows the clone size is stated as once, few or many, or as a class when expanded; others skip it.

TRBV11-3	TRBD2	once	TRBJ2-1	TGTGCCAGCAGCTCACTAGCGGGGGTGGGGGAGCAGTTCTTC	CASSSLAGVGEQFF
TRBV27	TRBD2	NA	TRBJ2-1	TGTGCCAGCAGTACCTCCGCGATAGCGGGAGTCTCCTACAATGAGCAGTTCTTC	CASSTSAIAGVSYNEQFF
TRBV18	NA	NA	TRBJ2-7	TGTGCCAGCTCACCCGACCTGGGGCTCTACGAGCAGTACTTC	CASSPDLGLYEQYF
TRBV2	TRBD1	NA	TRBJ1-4	TGTGCCAGGAACAGGGGGCAGGGTACGGATGAAAAACTGTTTTTT	CARNRGQGTDEKLFF
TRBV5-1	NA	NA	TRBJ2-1	TGCGCCAGCAGCGGATACAGGCGCGATGAGCAGTTCTTC	CASSGYRRDEQFF
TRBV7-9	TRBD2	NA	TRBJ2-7	TGTGCCAGCACGGGCGGGAGGGCCTACGAGCAGTACTTC	CASTGGRAYEQYF
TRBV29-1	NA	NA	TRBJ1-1	TGCAGCGTTGGACAGACCCTGAACACTGAAGCTTTCTTT	CSVGQTLNTEAFF
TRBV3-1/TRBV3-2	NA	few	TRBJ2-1	TGTGCCAGCAGCCAAGACCGACGGAGCTATCAGTTCTTC	CASSQDRRSYQFF
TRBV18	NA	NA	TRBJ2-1	TGTGCCAGCTCCCCCAGGGCACTCGGCGATTACAATGAGCAGTTCTTC	CASSPRALGDYNEQFF
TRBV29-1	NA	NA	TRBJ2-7	TGCAGCTCTGTGGAGTCCTCCTACGAGCAGTACTTC	CSSVESSYEQYF
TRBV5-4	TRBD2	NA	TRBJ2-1	TGTGCCAGCAGCCCTCATCCCGGGACTAGCGGGAGGTTATACAATGAGCAGTTCTTC	CASSPHPGTSGRLYNEQFF
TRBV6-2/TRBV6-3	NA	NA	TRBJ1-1	TGTGCCAGCAGTTACCGGGGGGGGTACACTGAAGCTTTCTTT	CASSYRGGYTEAFF
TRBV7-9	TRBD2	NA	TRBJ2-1	TGTGCCAGCAGCCCCGGGACTAGCGGGGGCTCTGAGCAGTTCTTC	CASSPGTSGGSEQFF
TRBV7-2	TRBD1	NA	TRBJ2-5	TGTGCCAGCAGCAAACCGGGACAGAAAGAGACCCAGTACTTC	CASSKPGQKETQYF
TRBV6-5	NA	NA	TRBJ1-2	TGTGCCAGCAGTTACACGGACAGCTACTATGGCTACACCTTC	CASSYTDSYYGYTF
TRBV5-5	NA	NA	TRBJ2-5	TGTGCCAGCAGCTCAGGGACTGGATTTGGGAAAAAGACCCAGTACTTC	CASSSGTGFGKKTQYF
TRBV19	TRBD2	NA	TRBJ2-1	TGTGCCAGTAGTAGCGGGAGGGTCTACAATGAGCAGTTCTTC	CASSSGRVYNEQFF
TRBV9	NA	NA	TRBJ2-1	TGTGCCAGCAGCGTAGACCCAGGAGGGGGCGCCGGTGAGCAGTTCTTC	CASSVDPGGGAGEQFF
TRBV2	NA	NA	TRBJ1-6	TGTGCCTCCTTAGTGGGGGTAGGGAGGAATTCACCCCTCCACTTT	CASLVGVGRNSPLHF
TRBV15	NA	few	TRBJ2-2	TGTGCCACCGCGAAATACACCGGGGAGCTGTTTTTT	CATAKYTGELFF
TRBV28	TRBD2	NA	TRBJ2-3	TGTGCCAGCAGAACCGGGGGGGCAAGCACAGATACGCAGTATTTT	CASRTGGASTDTQYF
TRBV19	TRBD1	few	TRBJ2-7	TGTGCCAGTAGCCCCCGGGGCTCTGGGACAGGGGCAGCTAGGGCACCCTACGAGCAGTACTTC	CASSPRGSGTGAARAPYEQYF
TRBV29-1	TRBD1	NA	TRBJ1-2	TGCAGCGTCAACACACAGGGGAACTATGGCTACACCTTC	CSVNTQGNYGYTF
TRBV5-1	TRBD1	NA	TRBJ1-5	TGCGCCAGCAGCCGGGACAGGGGGCTGGGGGAGCCCCAGCATTTT	CASSRDRGLGEPQHF
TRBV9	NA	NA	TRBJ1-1	TGTGCCAGCAGCGTAGGGAGGGGTTTGAACACTGAAGCTTTCTTT	CASSVGRGLNTEAFF
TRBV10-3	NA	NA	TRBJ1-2	TGTGCCATCAGCCCTACCAACGGGGGAAACTATGGCTACACCTTC	CAISPTNGGNYGYTF
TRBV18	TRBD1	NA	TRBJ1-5	TGTGCCAGCTCACGGGACAGGAGCCGTAATCAGCCCCAGCATTTT	CASSRDRSRNQPQHF
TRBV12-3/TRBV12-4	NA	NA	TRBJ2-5	TGTGCCAGCAGTTCCCTTCAAGAGACCCAGTACTTC	CASSSLQETQYF
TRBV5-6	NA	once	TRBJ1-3	TGTGCCAGCAGCTTGTATCAGGGGTTCTCTGGAAACACCATATATTTT	CASSLYQGFSGNTIYF
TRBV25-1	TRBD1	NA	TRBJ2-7	TGTGCCAGCAAATTAGGACAGGGTGAAATCTACGAGCAGTACTTC	CASKLGQGEIYEQYF
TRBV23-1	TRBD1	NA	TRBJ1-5	TGCGCCAGCAGTCGTCGGGACAGGGGATCGGACCAGCCCCAGCATTTT	CASSRRDRGSDQPQHF
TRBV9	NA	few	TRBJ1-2	TGTGCCAGCAGCGTATTTGGACAGAAGAGTGGCTACACCTTC	CASSVFGQKSGYTF
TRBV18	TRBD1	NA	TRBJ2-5	TGTGCCAGCTCACCCCCCTCGACAGGGCCGGAGACCCAGTACTTC	CASSPPSTGPETQYF
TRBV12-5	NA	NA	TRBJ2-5	TGTGCTAGTGGTTCCCGGAGGGCCGGGGAGACCCAGTACTTC	CASGSRRAGETQYF
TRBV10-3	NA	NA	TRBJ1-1	TGTGCCATCAGTGTTTGGCAGGGGACGGTCATGAACACTGAAGCTTTCTTT	CAISVWQGTVMNTEAFF
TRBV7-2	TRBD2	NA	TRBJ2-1	TGTGCCAGCAGGGAGCTGGCGGGAGGGCGCAACAATGAGCAGTTCTTC	CASRELAGGRNNEQFF
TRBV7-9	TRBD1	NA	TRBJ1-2	TGTGCCAGCAGCACCCGACAGGGGGGAAGAAGACTAGGTGGCTACACCTTC	CASSTRQGGRRLGGYTF
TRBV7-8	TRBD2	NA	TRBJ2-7	TGTGCCAGCAGCCCCATGGCGGGGGGATCCTACGAGCAGTACTTC	CASSPMAGGSYEQYF
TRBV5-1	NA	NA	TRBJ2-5	TGCGCCAGCAGCTTGACGCAGGTCGGAGAGACCCAGTACTTC	CASSLTQVGETQYF
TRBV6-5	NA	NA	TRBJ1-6	TGTGCCAGCAGTATTGGGGGGGGCCTAGGTTCACCCCTCCACTTT	CASSIGGGLGSPLHF
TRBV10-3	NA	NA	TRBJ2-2	TGTGCCATCCACGGGACACTGAACACCGGGGAGCTGTTTTTT	CAIHGTLNTGELFF
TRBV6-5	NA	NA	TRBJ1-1	TGTGCCAGCAGTTACTACGGGTCTGAAGCTTTCTTT	CASSYYGSEAFF
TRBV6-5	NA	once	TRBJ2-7	TGTGCCAGCAGTTACACAAGGACAGCCAACCCCTACGAGCAGTACTTC	CASSYTRTANPYEQYF
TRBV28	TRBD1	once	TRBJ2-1	TGTGCCAGCAGTTTTACCGGGACAGAGAGCTACAATGAGCAGTTCTTC	CASSFTGTESYNEQFF
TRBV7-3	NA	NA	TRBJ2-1	TGTGCCAGCAGCTTAGGCGGACTACACAATGAGCAGTTCTTC	CASSLGGLHNEQFF